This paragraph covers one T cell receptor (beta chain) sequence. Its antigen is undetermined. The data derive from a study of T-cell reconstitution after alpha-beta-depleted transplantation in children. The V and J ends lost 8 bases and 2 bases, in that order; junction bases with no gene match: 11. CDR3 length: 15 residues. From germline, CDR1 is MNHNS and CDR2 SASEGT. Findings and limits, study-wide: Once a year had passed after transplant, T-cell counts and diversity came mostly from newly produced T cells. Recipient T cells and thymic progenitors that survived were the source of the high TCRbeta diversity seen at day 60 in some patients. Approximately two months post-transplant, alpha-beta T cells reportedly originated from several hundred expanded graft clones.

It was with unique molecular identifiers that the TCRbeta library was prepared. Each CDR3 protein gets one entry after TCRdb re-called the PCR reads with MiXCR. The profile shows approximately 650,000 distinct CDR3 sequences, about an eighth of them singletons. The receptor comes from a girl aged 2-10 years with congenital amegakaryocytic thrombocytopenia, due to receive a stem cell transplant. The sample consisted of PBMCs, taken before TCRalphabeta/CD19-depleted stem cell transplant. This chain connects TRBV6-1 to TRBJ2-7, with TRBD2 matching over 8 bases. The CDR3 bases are TGTGCCAGCCAGACATCTAGCGGGCCTACCTACGAGCAGTACTTC. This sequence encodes CASQTSSGPTYEQYF.